Below are 26 T cell receptor beta chains sequenced from a single sample in a study of vaccination and CD4 T cells after COVID-19. Indicated treatment: approximately nine-day PBMC culture with coronavirus spike peptide pools or control peptides (ViraFEST assay). For these TCRs, the target antigens are not known. Sequencing of the DNA from cultured CD4+ T cells was carried out with the Oncomine TCR Beta short-read assay. TCRdb reprocessed the PCR reads via MiXCR and lists one record per CDR3 protein. The sample contains around 5,400 distinct CDR3 sequences, 40% of which appear only once. Sequencing used CD4+ T cells from blood, cultured in vitro. These receptor sequences come from a human donor who had recovered from COVID-19.

The chain combines TRBV11-3 with TRBJ2-5; D gene uncertain. There are 12 residues in the CDR3. Germline assignment: CDR1 SGHNT and CDR2 YENEEA. V shed 3 bases and J shed 5 bases, with 7 bases lying between them. CDR3 protein: CASSFSEETQYF. CDR3 bases: TGTGCCAGCAGCTTTAGTGAGGAGACCCAGTACTTC.

This clonotype has a handful of counts. The chain couples TRBV20-1 to TRBJ1-3; perhaps TRBD1 as D (5 bases). The CDR3 runs 14 residues. Germline V lookup: CDR1 DFQATT, CDR2 SNEGSKA (reference sequence). The V gene lost 3 bases and the J gene lost 1 base, with 10 bases spanning the gap. The DNA of the CDR3 is TGCAGTGCTAGGGGGGATGGATCTGGAAACACCATATATTTT. Its protein is CSARGDGSGNTIYF.

The gene calls are TRBV20-1 and TRBJ2-3; 12 positions match TRBD2. The CDR3 contains 15 residues. Germline V gene sequence: CDR1 DFQATT, CDR2 SNEGSKA (reference sequence). V trimming: 7 bases; J trimming: 10 bases; junction bases outside the gene matches: 15. This CDR3 reads CSVKRTSGETEAQYF. For the CDR3, the DNA is TGCAGTGTAAAGAGGACTAGCGGGGAGACAGAAGCGCAGTATTTT.

In this sample, this clonotype turned up a few times. The rearrangement links TRBV6-2 or TRBV6-3 to TRBJ1-2; tentative D call: TRBD1 (6 bases). With 10 bases removed from V and 7 bases from J, the gap between germline ends came to 19 bases. The V gene's germline CDR1 is MNHEY and CDR2 SVGEGT. This CDR3 contains 13 residues. This CDR3 is CATATGQSRGYTF. The CDR3 DNA sequence: TGTGCCACCGCGACCGGACAGTCCCGTGGCTACACCTTC.

As concerns this clonotype: Being one base from a much bigger clone, this may be a read error. The chain carries TRBV20-1 and TRBJ2-3, with 13 positions matching TRBD2. Germline V gives CDR1 DFQATT, CDR2 SNEGSKA (reference sequence). The CDR3 totals 16 residues. CDR3 sequence reads: CSAGLAGASSTDTRYF. CDR3 DNA sequence: TGCAGTGCAGGACTAGCGGGGGCCTCTAGCACAGATACGCGGTATTTT.

The CDR3 region is CSARLGTSGTYEQYF. The CDR3 DNA follows: TGCAGTGCTAGACTGGGGACTAGCGGTACCTACGAGCAGTACTTC. The genes are TRBV20-1 and TRBJ2-7; TRBD2 agrees at 11 bases. The J segment lost 2 bases and the V segment lost 2 bases, leaving 5 bases of the junction unmatched. In germline, CDR1 is DFQATT, CDR2 SNEGSKA (reference sequence). This CDR3 contains 15 residues.

The rearrangement links TRBV20-1 to TRBJ2-3; 9 bases line up with TRBD2. V lost 2 bases, J lost 4 bases, and 4 bases stayed unmatched. The CDR3 is made up of 14 amino acids. CDR1 and CDR2 (germline): DFQATT, SNEGSKA (reference sequence). Here the CDR3 DNA reads TGCAGTGCTAGATGGCGGGGGGGCCCAGATACGCAGTATTTT. This gives the protein CSARWRGGPDTQYF.

This clonotype was found a few times. Its ends do not fully match the called genes, so a read error is possible. This sequence joins TRBV19 and TRBJ1-1; 9 nucleotides match TRBD1. This CDR3 has 15 residues. Per the germline V gene, CDR1 is LNHDA and CDR2 is SQIVND (reference sequence). The CDR3 spells CASSPQGTGNAEAFF. The CDR3 bases are TGTGCCAGTAGTCCCCAGGGGACAGGGAACGCTGAAGCTTTCTTT.

The chain uses TRBV7-2 and TRBJ2-5; D is ambiguous. V lost 1 base and J 2 bases, leaving 8 bases between the germline ends. The CDR3 runs to 14 residues. Germline lookup yields CDR1 SGHTA and CDR2 FQGNSA. The CDR3 sequence: CASSLVAAQETQYF. The CDR3 nucleotides are TGTGCCAGCAGCTTAGTAGCAGCTCAAGAGACCCAGTACTTC.

This clonotype is a singleton in its sample. The chain couples TRBV30 to TRBJ2-3, with TRBD1 as a possible D gene (6 bases). Germline loops: CDR1 GTSNPN, CDR2 SVGIG (reference sequence). This CDR3 spans 13 amino acids. Trimming stripped 4 bases from V and 4 bases from J, with 12 bases between. The CDR3 DNA sequence: TGTGCCTGGAAGACTACAGGGTCAGATACGCAGTATTTT. Translation gives CAWKTTGSDTQYF.

V gene TRBV5-4 combines with J gene TRBJ1-1, with a tentative D call TRBD1 (5 bases). The CDR3 consists of 15 residues. CDR1 and CDR2 from the germline V gene are SGHNT and YYREEE (reference sequence). The germline V and J ends were trimmed by 0 bases and 0 bases, with 9 bases remaining between them. The CDR3 coding sequence is TGTGCCAGCAGCTTGGGTGGGACCTTGAACACTGAAGCTTTCTTT. This translates into CASSLGGTLNTEAFF.

The chain combines TRBV5-1 with TRBJ1-2; 7 nucleotides match TRBD1. After removal of 4 bases from V and 8 bases from J, the junction contained 14 bases not matched to a gene. Germline lookup yields CDR1 SGHRS and CDR2 YFSETQ. This CDR3 is built from 15 residues. CDR3 protein: CASSPRDSGAGGYTF. The CDR3 region has the DNA TGCGCCAGCAGCCCTAGGGACAGTGGGGCTGGAGGCTACACCTTC.

The chain is built from TRBV20-1 and TRBJ1-6; TRBD1 matches at 8 bases. CDR3 size: 15 residues. Germline-derived CDR1 and CDR2 are DFQATT and SNEGSKA (reference sequence). V shed 0 bases and J 10 bases; nucleotides not matched to a gene: 8. The CDR3: CSARDRVRGQSPLHF. CDR3 sequence (DNA): TGCAGTGCTAGAGATCGCGTCAGGGGGCAGTCACCCCTCCACTTT.

This chain uses TRBV4-1 with TRBJ2-3, with unresolved D. Germline-derived CDR1 and CDR2 are MGHRA and YSYEKL. V lost 0 bases, J lost 7 bases, and 5 bases lay in between. This CDR3 spans 12 amino acids. The CDR3 is CASSQDRNTQYF. CDR3 DNA: TGCGCCAGCAGCCAAGACCGAAATACGCAGTATTTT.

The V gene is TRBV20-1, the J gene TRBJ2-1; 12 nucleotides match TRBD2. The germline V gene has CDR1 DFQATT and CDR2 SNEGSKA (reference sequence). Unmatched junction bases numbered 10, after V lost 0 bases and J lost 7 bases. This CDR3 region has 17 residues. The CDR3 bases are TGCAGTGCTAGAGATCTCCAGACTAGCGGGAGCTCGAATGAGCAGTTCTTC. Translating gives CSARDLQTSGSSNEQFF.

This clonotype has more than one count but fewer than ten. The chain couples TRBV6-5 to TRBJ1-1; D might be TRBD1 (5 bases). The CDR3 consists of 16 residues. Per the germline V gene, CDR1 is MNHEY and CDR2 is SVGAGI. V was trimmed by 0 bases and J by 2 bases, leaving 13 bases between them. The CDR3 reads CASSYSWGGDNTEAFF. DNA of the CDR3: TGTGCCAGCAGTTACTCGTGGGGGGGGGATAACACTGAAGCTTTCTTT.

The rearrangement joins TRBV6-1 to TRBJ2-3, with D tentatively TRBD1 or TRBD2 (5 bases each). Germline CDR1 reads MNHNS; CDR2 reads SASEGT. V was clipped by 10 bases and J by 5 bases, with 16 bases between them. The CDR3 runs 13 residues. The CDR3 is CATLDSGQDTQYF. DNA for the CDR3: TGTGCCACCCTGGACTCGGGGCAAGATACGCAGTATTTT.

This clonotype showed up just a few times. The CDR3 nucleotides read TGTGCCACCAGCAGGGTCCCAGGGATGGTTGTAGGCCAAGAGACCCAGTACTTC. This codes for CATSRVPGMVVGQETQYF. This rearrangement joins TRBV15 to TRBJ2-5, with D possibly matching TRBD1 (5 bases). Trimming removed 3 bases at V and 1 base at J, with 21 bases between. The CDR3 is 18 amino acids. CDR1 and CDR2 (germline): LNHNV, YYDKDF (reference sequence).

The gene calls are TRBV2 and TRBJ2-5; 9 nucleotides agree with TRBD1. Trimming cost V 10 bases and J 5 bases; bases outside gene matches: 5. CDR1 and CDR2 (germline): SNHLY, FYNNEI. The CDR3 spans 12 residues. CDR3 coding DNA: TGTGCCACCACCGGGACAGGGGAGACCCAGTACTTC. Translation: CATTGTGETQYF. The full variable domain, its missing parts supplied by reference TRBV2 and TRBJ2-5, is EPEVTQTPSHQVTQMGQEVILRCVPISNHLYFYWYRQILGQKVEFLVSFYNNEISEKSEIFDDQFSVERPDGSNFTLKIRSTKLEDSAMYFCATTGTGETQYFGPGTRLLVL.

In this sample, this clonotype turned up a few times. This sequence joins TRBV18 and TRBJ1-2, with D perhaps TRBD1 (5 bases). V was clipped by 2 bases and J by 2 bases, with 6 bases between them. CDR1 KGHSH and CDR2 LQKENI come from the germline V gene. The CDR3 contains 13 residues. CDR3 nucleotides: TGTGCCAGCTCACCAGACAGCAACTATGGCTACACCTTC. This encodes CASSPDSNYGYTF. The full variable domain, its missing parts supplied by reference TRBV18 and TRBJ1-2, is NAGVMQNPRHLVRRRGQEARLRCSPMKGHSHVYWYRQLPEEGLKFMVYLQKENIIDESGMPKERFSAEFPKEGPSILRIQQVVRGDSAAYFCASSPDSNYGYTFGSGTRLTVV.

This clonotype was recorded a few times. The chain is built from TRBV7-6 and TRBJ2-2; D might be TRBD1 (5 bases). The CDR3 consists of 12 residues. Looked up from germline, CDR1 is SGHVS and CDR2 is FNYEAQ. V lost 5 bases and J 6 bases, leaving 7 bases between the germline ends. The CDR3, as DNA: TGTGCCAGCAGCACCAGGGCCGGGGAGCTGTTTTTT. This translates into CASSTRAGELFF.

The chain carries TRBV20-1 and TRBJ1-4, with D maybe TRBD1 (5 bases). Trimming left V 6 bases short and J 7 bases short, with 18 bases between. Germline-derived CDR1 and CDR2 are DFQATT and SNEGSKA (reference sequence). CDR3 length: 14 residues. The CDR3 region is CSARSGTRSEKLFF. The CDR3 region has the DNA TGCAGTGCGCGTTCCGGGACCAGGAGTGAAAAACTGTTTTTT.

This clonotype was counted a few times. The CDR3 DNA reads as TGTGCCAGCAGGGAACCGGGACAGGGGAGCGGCTACACCTTC. Translation gives CASREPGQGSGYTF. The chain has TRBV2 and TRBJ1-2, with 10 bases fitting TRBD1. The V and J ends lost 6 bases and 8 bases, in that order; junction bases with no gene match: 9. Germline values: CDR1 SNHLY, CDR2 FYNNEI. The CDR3 sequence is 14 residues long.

This chain connects TRBV6-1 to TRBJ1-6; D not resolved. This CDR3 region has 15 residues. With 4 bases removed from V and 9 bases from J, the gap between germline ends came to 16 bases. Germline V gene data show CDR1 as MNHNS and CDR2 as SASEGT. The CDR3 reads CASSGGSSGGSPLHF. CDR3 in DNA: TGTGCCAGCAGTGGAGGGTCATCCGGAGGTTCACCCCTCCACTTT.

With respect to this clonotype: The junction and the germline gene differ at one end; a read error may be behind it. J is TRBJ2-1 and V is TRBV5-5; a weak D match, TRBD2 (6 bases). The CDR3 totals 12 residues. Germline values: CDR1 SGHKS, CDR2 YYEKEE (reference sequence). The CDR3 sequence is CASSPVPGWEVF. DNA for the CDR3: TGTGCCAGCAGCCCCGTCCCGGGCTGGGAGGTCTTC.

This clonotype was found a few times. J is TRBJ1-1 and V is TRBV5-8; 7 bases are shared with TRBD1. Trimming cost V 4 bases and J 3 bases; bases outside gene matches: 6. Germline lookup yields CDR1 SGHTS and CDR2 YDEGEE. This CDR3 spans 14 amino acids. The DNA for the CDR3 is TGTGCCAGCAGCCTGGACGACAGGGACACTGAAGCTTTCTTT. Residues: CASSLDDRDTEAFF. The full variable domain, with the rest looked up from reference TRBV5-8 and TRBJ1-1, is EAGVTQSPTHLIKTRGQQATLRCSPISGHTSVYWYQQALGLGLQFLLWYDEGEERNRGNFPPRFSGRQFPNYSSELNVNALELEDSALYLCASSLDDRDTEAFFGQGTRLTVV.